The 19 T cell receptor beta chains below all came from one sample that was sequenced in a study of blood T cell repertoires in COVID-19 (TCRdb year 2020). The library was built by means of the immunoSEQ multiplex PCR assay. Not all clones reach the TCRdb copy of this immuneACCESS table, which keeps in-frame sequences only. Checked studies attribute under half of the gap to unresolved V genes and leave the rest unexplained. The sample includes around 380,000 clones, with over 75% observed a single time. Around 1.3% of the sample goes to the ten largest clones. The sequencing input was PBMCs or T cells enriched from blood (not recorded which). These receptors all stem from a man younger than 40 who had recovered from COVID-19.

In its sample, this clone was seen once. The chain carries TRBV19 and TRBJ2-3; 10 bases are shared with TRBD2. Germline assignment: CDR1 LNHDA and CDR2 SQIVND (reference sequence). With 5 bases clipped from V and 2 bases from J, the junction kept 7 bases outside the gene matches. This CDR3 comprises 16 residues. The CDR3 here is CASSPRLAGPTDTQYF. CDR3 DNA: TGTGCCAGTAGTCCCCGACTAGCGGGCCCCACAGATACGCAGTATTTT. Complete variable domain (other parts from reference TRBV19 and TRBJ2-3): DGGITQSPKYLFRKEGQNVTLSCEQNLNHDAMYWYRQDPGQGLRLIYYSQIVNDFQKGDIAEGYSVSREKKESFPLTVTSAQKNPTAFYLCASSPRLAGPTDTQYFGPGTRLTVL.

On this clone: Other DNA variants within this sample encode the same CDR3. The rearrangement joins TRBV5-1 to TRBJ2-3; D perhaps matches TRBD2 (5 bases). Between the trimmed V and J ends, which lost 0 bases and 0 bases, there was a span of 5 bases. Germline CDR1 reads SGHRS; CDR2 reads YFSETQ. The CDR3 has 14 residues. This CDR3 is CASSLGTSTDTQYF. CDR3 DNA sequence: TGCGCCAGCAGCTTGGGGACTAGCACAGATACGCAGTATTTT.

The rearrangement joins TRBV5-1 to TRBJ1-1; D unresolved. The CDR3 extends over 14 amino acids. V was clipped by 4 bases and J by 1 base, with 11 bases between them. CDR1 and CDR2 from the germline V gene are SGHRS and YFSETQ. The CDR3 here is CASSRISGNTEAFF. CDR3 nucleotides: TGCGCCAGCAGCCGTATTTCAGGGAACACTGAAGCTTTCTTT.

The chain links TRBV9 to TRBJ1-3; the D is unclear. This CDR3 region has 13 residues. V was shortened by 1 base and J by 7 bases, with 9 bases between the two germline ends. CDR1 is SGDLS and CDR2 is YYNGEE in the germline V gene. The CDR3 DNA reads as TGTGCCAGCAGCGTATTGGGAGGGAACACCATATATTTT. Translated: CASSVLGGNTIYF.

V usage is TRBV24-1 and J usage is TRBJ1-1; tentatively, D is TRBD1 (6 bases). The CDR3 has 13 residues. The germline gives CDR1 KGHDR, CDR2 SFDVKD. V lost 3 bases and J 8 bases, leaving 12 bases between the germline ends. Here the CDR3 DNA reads TGTGCCACCAGTGATCCTACAGGGTCCGAAGCTTTCTTT. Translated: CATSDPTGSEAFF.

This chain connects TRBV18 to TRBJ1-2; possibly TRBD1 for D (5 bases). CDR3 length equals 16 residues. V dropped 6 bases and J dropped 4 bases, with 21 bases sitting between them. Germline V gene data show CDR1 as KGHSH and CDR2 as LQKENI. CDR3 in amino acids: CASSPKGRGEGYGYTF. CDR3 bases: TGTGCCAGCTCCCCGAAAGGGCGGGGCGAGGGCTATGGCTACACCTTC.

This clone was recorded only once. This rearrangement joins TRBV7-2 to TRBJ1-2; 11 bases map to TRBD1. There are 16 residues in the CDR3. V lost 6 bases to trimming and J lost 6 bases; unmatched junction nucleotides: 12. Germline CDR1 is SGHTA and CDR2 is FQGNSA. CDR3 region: CASSHPRDRGNDGYTF. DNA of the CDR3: TGTGCCAGCAGTCATCCACGGGACAGGGGGAACGATGGCTACACCTTC.

The DNA of the CDR3 is TGTGCCAGTAGTCCAGACCGGGACAAGTCGGATGGCTACACCTTC. As protein: CASSPDRDKSDGYTF. The chain carries TRBV19 and TRBJ1-2; TRBD1 is a possible D gene (6 bases). Trimming cost V 5 bases and J 6 bases, with 19 bases left between them. From germline, CDR1 is LNHDA and CDR2 SQIVND (reference sequence). The CDR3 spans 15 residues.

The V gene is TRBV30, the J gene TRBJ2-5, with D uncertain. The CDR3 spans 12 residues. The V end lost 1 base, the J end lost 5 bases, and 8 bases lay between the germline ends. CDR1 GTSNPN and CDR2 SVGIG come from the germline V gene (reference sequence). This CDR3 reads CAWSGAGETQYF. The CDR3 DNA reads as TGTGCCTGGAGTGGGGCTGGGGAGACCCAGTACTTC.

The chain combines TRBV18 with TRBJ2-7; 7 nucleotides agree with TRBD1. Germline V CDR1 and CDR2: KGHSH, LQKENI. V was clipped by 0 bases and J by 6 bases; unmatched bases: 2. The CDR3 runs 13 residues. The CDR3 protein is CASSPPGTVEQYF. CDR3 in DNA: TGTGCCAGCTCACCACCCGGGACAGTCGAGCAGTACTTC. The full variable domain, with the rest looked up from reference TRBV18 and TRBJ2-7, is NAGVMQNPRHLVRRRGQEARLRCSPMKGHSHVYWYRQLPEEGLKFMVYLQKENIIDESGMPKERFSAEFPKEGPSILRIQQVVRGDSAAYFCASSPPGTVEQYFGPGTRLTVT.

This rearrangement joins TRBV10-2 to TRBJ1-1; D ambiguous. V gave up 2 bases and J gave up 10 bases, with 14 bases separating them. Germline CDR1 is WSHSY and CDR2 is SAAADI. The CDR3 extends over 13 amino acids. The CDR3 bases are TGCGCCAGCAGTGAGCGGAGGGAGGCCGCAGCTTTCTTT. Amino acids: CASSERREAAAFF.

CDR3 residues: CASSPGLRTGELFF. CDR3 nucleotides: TGTGCCAGCAGCCCAGGGTTGCGCACCGGGGAGCTGTTTTTT. This chain connects TRBV7-3 to TRBJ2-2, with a weak D call TRBD1 (5 bases). Trimming cost V 5 bases and J 4 bases, with 11 bases left between them. This CDR3 has 14 residues. CDR1 and CDR2 (germline): SGHTA, FQGTGA.

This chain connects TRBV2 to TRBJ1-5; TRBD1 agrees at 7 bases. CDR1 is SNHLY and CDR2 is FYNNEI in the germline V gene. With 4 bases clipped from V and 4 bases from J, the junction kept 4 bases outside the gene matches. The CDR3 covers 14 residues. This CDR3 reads CASSASRGNQPQHF. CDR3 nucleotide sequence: TGTGCCAGCAGTGCCTCCAGGGGGAATCAGCCCCAGCATTTT. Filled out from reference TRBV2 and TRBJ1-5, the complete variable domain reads EPEVTQTPSHQVTQMGQEVILRCVPISNHLYFYWYRQILGQKVEFLVSFYNNEISEKSEIFDDQFSVERPDGSNFTLKIRSTKLEDSAMYFCASSASRGNQPQHFGDGTRLSIL.

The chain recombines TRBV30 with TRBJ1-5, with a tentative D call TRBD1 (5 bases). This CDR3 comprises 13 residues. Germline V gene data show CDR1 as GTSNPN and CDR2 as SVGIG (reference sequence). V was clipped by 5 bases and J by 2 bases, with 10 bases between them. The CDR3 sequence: CAWGGGRNQPQHF. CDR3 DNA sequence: TGTGCCTGGGGGGGAGGGCGCAATCAGCCCCAGCATTTT.

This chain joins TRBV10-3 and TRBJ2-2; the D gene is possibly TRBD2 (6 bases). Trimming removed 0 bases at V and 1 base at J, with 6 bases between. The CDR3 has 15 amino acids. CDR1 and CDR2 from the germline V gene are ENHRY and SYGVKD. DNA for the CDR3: TGTGCCATCAGTGAGTCGCGGGAGAACACCGGGGAGCTGTTTTTT. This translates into CAISESRENTGELFF.

In DNA form, the CDR3 reads TGTGCCAGCAGCTTAGGGGGCGTCGGAAACACCATATATTTT. Its translation: CASSLGGVGNTIYF. This rearrangement joins TRBV11-3 to TRBJ1-3, with TRBD1 as a possible D gene (5 bases). Germline CDR1 and CDR2: SGHNT and YENEEA. The CDR3 consists of 14 residues. V was shortened by 1 base and J by 4 bases, with 8 bases between the two germline ends.

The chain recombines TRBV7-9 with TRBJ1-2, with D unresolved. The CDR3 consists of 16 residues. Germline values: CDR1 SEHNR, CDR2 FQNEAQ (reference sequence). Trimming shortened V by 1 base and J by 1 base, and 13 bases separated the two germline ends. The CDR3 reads CASSLGAGEGNYGYTF. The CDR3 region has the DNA TGTGCCAGCAGCTTAGGGGCCGGGGAAGGTAACTATGGCTACACCTTC. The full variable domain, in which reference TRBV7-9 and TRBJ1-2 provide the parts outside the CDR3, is DTGVSQNPRHKITKRGQNVTFRCDPISEHNRLYWYRQTLGQGPEFLTYFQNEAQLEKSRLLSDRFSAERPKGSFSTLEIQRTEQGDSAMYLCASSLGAGEGNYGYTFGSGTRLTVV.

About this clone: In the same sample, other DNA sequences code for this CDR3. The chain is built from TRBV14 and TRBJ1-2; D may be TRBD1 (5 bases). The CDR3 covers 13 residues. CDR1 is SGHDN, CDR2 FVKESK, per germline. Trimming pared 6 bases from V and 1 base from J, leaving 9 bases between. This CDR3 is CASSSQVNYGYTF. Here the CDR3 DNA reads TGTGCCAGCAGTTCACAGGTTAACTATGGCTACACCTTC. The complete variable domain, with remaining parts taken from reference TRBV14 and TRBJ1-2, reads EAGVTQFPSHSVIEKGQTVTLRCDPISGHDNLYWYRRVMGKEIKFLLHFVKESKQDESGMPNNRFLAERTGGTYSTLKVQPAELEDSGVYFCASSSQVNYGYTFGSGTRLTVV.

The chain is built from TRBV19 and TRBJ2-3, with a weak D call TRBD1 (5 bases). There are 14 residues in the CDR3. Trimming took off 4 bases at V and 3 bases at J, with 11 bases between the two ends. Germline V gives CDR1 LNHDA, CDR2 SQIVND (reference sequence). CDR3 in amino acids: CASSTQTATDTQYF. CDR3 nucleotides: TGTGCCAGTAGTACCCAGACAGCTACAGATACGCAGTATTTT.